These T cell receptor beta chains were read from a single sample in a study of T cells in Graves' hyperthyroidism and ophthalmopathy. TCRdb independently ran MiXCR on the multiplex PCR reads; one entry per CDR3 protein. The sample shows 300,000 to 400,000 distinct CDR3 sequences, 14% of them seen only once. The material sequenced was blood. Receptor source: a woman aged 60-75 years with Graves' hyperthyroidism. Both conserved end residues are part of each CDR3. Fields, in order: J gene, D gene, V gene, clone size, CDR3 DNA, CDR3 protein. A D gene is named only where the DNA matches it firmly. A clone size is listed for some rows: how often the clone was seen (once, few, many), or a class if it is expanded.

>TRBJ2-1|NA|TRBV5-1|many
TGCGCCAGCAGCCCCGTGGTCGACAATGAGCAGTTCTTC
CASSPVVDNEQFF
>TRBJ1-2|TRBD1|TRBV11-2|many
TGTGCCAGCAGCCGGAACAACAGGGGTGGCTACACCTTC
CASSRNNRGGYTF
>TRBJ2-5|NA|TRBV5-6|many
TGTGCCAGCAGCTTGTTAAAGGGACAGTACTTC
CASSLLKGQYF
>TRBJ1-1|TRBD1|TRBV5-1|many
TGCGCCAGCAGCTTGGCCTCCGGGACAGGATTTTATGCTTTCTTT
CASSLASGTGFYAFF
>TRBJ2-7|TRBD2|TRBV6-1|few
TGTGCCAGCAGTTCTTTAGCGGGAGGGTCGGACGAGCAGTACTTC
CASSSLAGGSDEQYF
>TRBJ1-2|NA|TRBV6-1|many
TGTGCCAGCAGTTACAAGGCTTACCTCTATGGCTACACCTTC
CASSYKAYLYGYTF
>TRBJ1-1|TRBD1|TRBV12-5|many
TGTGCTAGTGGTTTGCCACGGGACAGGCGGGCTTTCTTT
CASGLPRDRRAFF
>TRBJ1-4|NA|TRBV6-1|many
TGTGCCAGCAGGGACCCGGGACAAGCAAATGAAAAACTGTTTTTT
CASRDPGQANEKLFF
>TRBJ1-2|NA|TRBV7-3|many
TGTGCCAGCAGCTTAGGGCCGGACTATGGCTACACCTTC
CASSLGPDYGYTF
>TRBJ2-1|TRBD2|TRBV11-3|NA
TGTGCCAGCAGCGAAGGGGGACTAGCGGGAGGATATGAGCAGTTCTTC
CASSEGGLAGGYEQFF
>TRBJ2-3|TRBD2|TRBV5-1|many
TGCGCCAGCAGCTTGGGACTAGCGGGGCGCACAGATACGCAGTATTTT
CASSLGLAGRTDTQYF
>TRBJ2-3|NA|TRBV5-5|many
TGTGCCAGCAGCTTCGGGCGAGTTACTAGCACAGATACGCAGTATTTT
CASSFGRVTSTDTQYF
>TRBJ1-2|NA|TRBV6-1|NA
TGTGCCAGCAGTGAAACAAATGGCTACACCTTC
CASSETNGYTF
>TRBJ2-5|NA|TRBV7-2|NA
TGTGCCAGCAGCTTTAGGTCCTACAAGGTGACCCAGTACTTC
CASSFRSYKVTQYF
>TRBJ2-7|TRBD1|TRBV2|many
TGTGCCAGCAGAACGGCGACAGGGGGGCGCTCCTACGAGCAGTACTTC
CASRTATGGRSYEQYF
>TRBJ2-1|NA|TRBV12-3/TRBV12-4|few
TGTGCCAGCAGTTTATATGTGACCGGGCAGTTCTTC
CASSLYVTGQFF
>TRBJ1-5|NA|TRBV5-1|many
TGCGCCAGCAGCTTGGCCCCCAATCAGCCCCAGCATTTT
CASSLAPNQPQHF
>TRBJ2-5|NA|TRBV24-1|many
TGTGCCACCAGTGCAGGGGATGGAGAGACCCAGTACTTC
CATSAGDGETQYF
>TRBJ1-2|NA|TRBV29-1|many
TGCAGCGTCTGGGACTTAGCTAACTATGGCTACACCTTC
CSVWDLANYGYTF
>TRBJ1-5|NA|TRBV30|many
TGTGCCTGGAGTGTACAACTCAATCAGCCCCAGCATTTT
CAWSVQLNQPQHF
>TRBJ1-1|NA|TRBV6-1|many
TGTGCCAGCACCAGAGGCGAGAACACTGAAGCTTTCTTT
CASTRGENTEAFF
>TRBJ2-7|TRBD2|TRBV7-8|many
TGTGCCAGCAGCCCACTAGCGGGAAGGCAGACCTACGAGCAGTACTTC
CASSPLAGRQTYEQYF
>TRBJ1-2|TRBD1|TRBV20-1|many
TGCAGTGCTTACCCGGGACAGGGGGCGGGCTATGGCTACACCTTC
CSAYPGQGAGYGYTF
>TRBJ2-2|NA|TRBV5-1|NA
TGCGCCAGCAGCGGTGCGGTGAACACCGGGGAGCTGTTTTTT
CASSGAVNTGELFF